These 13 T cell receptor beta chains originate from one sample sequenced in a study of regulatory T cells. Points from the study as a whole: In CD3G-deficient patients, conventional CD4+ T cells were enriched for hydrophobic CDR3 residues at positions 6 and 7.

The PCR used 52 TRBV and 13 TRBJ primers. Only in-frame clones appear in the TCRdb table, and some are missing; sequencing was by immunoSEQ multiplex PCR. The repertoire has approximately 31,000 clones, roughly 92% of them found once; the top ten carry over 0.8%. These receptors have no identified antigens. The sequenced material came from conventional CD4+ T cells sorted from blood. The receptors derive from a child between 2 and 9 years old with CD3G deficiency.

The chain combines TRBV28 with TRBJ2-7, with D tentatively TRBD2 (6 bases). Trimming left V 8 bases short and J 0 bases short, with 11 bases between. Germline loops: CDR1 MDHEN, CDR2 SYDVKM. The CDR3 extends over 13 amino acids. Here the CDR3 reads CASGRPPSYEQYF. Here the CDR3 DNA reads TGTGCCAGCGGGAGGCCCCCCTCCTACGAGCAGTACTTC.

CDR3: CASNRGVTYEQYF. The CDR3 bases are TGTGCCAGCAATCGCGGTGTGACCTACGAGCAGTACTTC. V and J are TRBV6-1 and TRBJ2-7; D is unresolved. Trimming removed 7 bases from V and 2 bases from J, with 12 bases in between. CDR3 length equals 13 residues. Germline values: CDR1 MNHNS, CDR2 SASEGT.

The chain recombines TRBV28 with TRBJ2-3; 12 nucleotides match TRBD2. The junction had 8 bases not matched to a gene; V was cut back by 6 bases and J by 7 bases. This CDR3 has 15 residues. Germline CDR1 MDHEN, CDR2 SYDVKM. This CDR3 is CASSLAGGPVNTQYF. The CDR3 nucleotides read TGTGCCAGCAGCCTAGCGGGAGGGCCGGTAAATACGCAGTATTTT.

V and J are TRBV7-2 and TRBJ2-1; D is unclear. Per the germline V gene, CDR1 is SGHTA and CDR2 is FQGNSA. The CDR3 runs 15 residues. V was cut by 5 bases and J by 3 bases, with 14 bases left in between. DNA for the CDR3: TGTGCCAGCAGCCCCGCAGCCGATTACTACAATGAGCAGTTCTTC. Residues: CASSPAADYYNEQFF. The full variable domain, in which reference TRBV7-2 and TRBJ2-1 provide the parts outside the CDR3, is GAGVSQSPSNKVTEKGKDVELRCDPISGHTALYWYRQSLGQGLEFLIYFQGNSAPDKSGLPSDRFSAERTGGSVSTLTIQRTQQEDSAVYLCASSPAADYYNEQFFGPGTRLTVL.

The rearrangement links TRBV28 to TRBJ2-1; tentative D call: TRBD2 (6 bases). The CDR3 extends over 14 amino acids. Between the trimmed V and J ends, which lost 3 bases and 9 bases, there was a span of 15 bases. CDR1 is MDHEN and CDR2 is SYDVKM in the germline V gene. CDR3 sequence reads: CASSFGGKRIEQFF. CDR3 DNA: TGTGCCAGCAGTTTTGGAGGGAAGCGAATTGAGCAGTTCTTC.

Turning to this clone: A read error may account for a junction end that differs from germline. The V and J genes are TRBV7-6 and TRBJ2-5; D call uncertain. This CDR3 spans 13 amino acids. Germline assignment: CDR1 SGHVS and CDR2 FNYEAQ. CDR3 loop: CASSPRPQKTQYF. The CDR3 DNA is TGTGCCAGCAGCCCACGGCCCCAAAAGACCCAGTACTTC.

The chain recombines TRBV28 with TRBJ1-5; no firm D call. This CDR3 has 15 residues. From germline, CDR1 is MDHEN and CDR2 SYDVKM. The V end lost 3 bases, the J end lost 1 base, and 10 bases lay between the germline ends. CDR3 sequence (DNA): TGTGCCAGCAGTTTTAGATTCCTAAGCAATCAGCCCCAGCATTTT. It translates to CASSFRFLSNQPQHF.

This clone occurred a few times. This sequence joins TRBV10-3 and TRBJ2-3; maybe TRBD1 (5 bases). Trimming left V 5 bases short and J 1 base short, with 7 bases between. The CDR3 runs to 13 residues. Germline V gene lookup returns CDR1 ENHRY and CDR2 SYGVKD. DNA for the CDR3: TGTGCCATCAGTCCACAGGGCACAGATACGCAGTATTTT. Protein sequence: CAISPQGTDTQYF.

The chain carries TRBV6-1 and TRBJ2-6; D unclear. V was clipped by 2 bases and J by 4 bases, with 6 bases between them. Per the germline V gene, CDR1 is MNHNS and CDR2 is SASEGT. This CDR3 is built from 14 residues. CDR3 DNA: TGTGCCAGCAGTGAAATGGGCGGGGCCAACGTCCTGACTTTC. Residues: CASSEMGGANVLTF.

The chain recombines TRBV28 with TRBJ1-4; the match to TRBD1 covers 7 bases. Germline CDR1 reads MDHEN; CDR2 reads SYDVKM. This CDR3 region has 15 residues. Trimming took 2 bases from V and 4 from J; bases not matched to a gene: 4. This chain's CDR3 is CASSLGGGRNEKLFF. In DNA, the CDR3 is TGTGCCAGCAGTTTAGGAGGGGGCCGTAATGAAAAACTGTTTTTT.

V usage is TRBV29-1 and J usage is TRBJ1-2, with D hard to call. This CDR3 has 11 residues. Germline V CDR1 and CDR2: SQVTM, ANQGSEA. Trimming left V 1 base short and J 7 bases short, with 7 bases between. The CDR3 DNA reads as TGCAGCGTTGAAGTAGCAGGTGGCTACACCTTC. Its protein product is CSVEVAGGYTF.

The rearrangement joins TRBV5-1 to TRBJ2-3; D is uncertain. Per germline, CDR1 SGHRS and CDR2 YFSETQ. The CDR3 has 14 amino acids. The germline V and J ends were trimmed by 1 base and 0 bases, with 6 bases remaining between them. For the CDR3, the DNA is TGCGCCAGCAGCTTGACCGTTAGCACAGATACGCAGTATTTT. Translation gives CASSLTVSTDTQYF.

V usage is TRBV28 and J usage is TRBJ2-4; 9 bases map to TRBD1. Germline CDR1 is MDHEN and CDR2 is SYDVKM. V trimming: 4 bases; J trimming: 7 bases; junction bases outside the gene matches: 5. This CDR3 has 14 residues. CDR3 DNA: TGTGCCAGCAGTTCTACAGGGGGCAGGAACATTCAGTACTTC. Residues: CASSSTGGRNIQYF.